These 18 T cell receptor beta chains came from one sample sequenced in a study of cytomegalovirus exposure and HLA in healthy donors. Clones were sequenced by immunoSEQ multiplex PCR, and TCRdb holds only the in-frame ones, with some missing. The sample shows approximately 65,000 clones, about nine tenths of them seen only once. Sequenced input: PBMCs. The receptors shown here come from a young man in good health and CMV-seronegative.

The J gene is TRBJ2-1, the V gene TRBV28, with D uncertain. There are 15 residues in the CDR3. CDR1 and CDR2 (germline): MDHEN, SYDVKM. The V gene lost 5 bases and the J gene lost 3 bases, with 14 bases spanning the gap. The CDR3 DNA sequence: TGTGCCAGCAGTAGTAGCCGGTTGGGCTACAATGAGCAGTTCTTC. This gives the protein CASSSSRLGYNEQFF.

The V call is TRBV30, the J call TRBJ1-4; the D is unclear. V was shortened by 2 bases and J by 7 bases, with 11 bases between the two germline ends. The germline V gene encodes CDR1 GTSNPN and CDR2 SVGIG (reference sequence). The CDR3 spans 13 residues. For the CDR3, the DNA is TGTGCCTGGAGTTCCGGGTTGAGTGAAAAACTGTTTTTT. Its protein product is CAWSSGLSEKLFF.

This chain links TRBV9 with TRBJ2-1; a weak D match, TRBD2 (6 bases). Trimming pared 0 bases from V and 7 bases from J, leaving 11 bases between. The germline V gene encodes CDR1 SGDLS and CDR2 YYNGEE. CDR3 length: 14 amino acids. The CDR3 reads CASSVGGGLNEQFF. CDR3 DNA sequence: TGTGCCAGCAGCGTAGGAGGAGGGCTGAATGAGCAGTTCTTC. Drawing the rest from reference TRBV9 and TRBJ2-1, the complete variable domain is DSGVTQTPKHLITATGQRVTLRCSPRSGDLSVYWYQQSLDQGLQFLIQYYNGEERAKGNILERFSAQQFPDLHSELNLSSLELGDSALYFCASSVGGGLNEQFFGPGTRLTVL.

J is TRBJ1-4 and V is TRBV28, with 9 bases lining up with TRBD1. The CDR3 length is 15 residues. V was pared by 6 bases and J by 8 bases, with 10 bases of the junction left unmatched. CDR1 and CDR2 (germline): MDHEN, SYDVKM. The CDR3 region is CASSTPRQGVEKLFF. The CDR3 coding sequence is TGTGCCAGCAGCACCCCCCGACAGGGGGTCGAAAAACTGTTTTTT.

The genes are TRBV4-3 and TRBJ2-3; 10 nucleotides agree with TRBD1. From germline, CDR1 is LGHNA and CDR2 YSLEER. The trim removed 4 bases at V and 3 bases at J, leaving 7 bases unmatched. This CDR3 is built from 16 residues. The CDR3 DNA sequence: TGCGCCAGCAGCCTCCACCCGGGACAGGGGACAGATACGCAGTATTTT. This translates into CASSLHPGQGTDTQYF.

The gene calls are TRBV4-2 and TRBJ2-7, with 9 bases matching TRBD2. The CDR3 is 16 amino acids. The germline CDR1 and CDR2 sequences are LGHNA and YNFKEQ. The V gene end was trimmed by 2 bases and the J gene end by 1 base; junction bases not matched to a gene: 6. CDR3 amino acids: CASSQTTSGLSYEQYF. Here the CDR3 DNA reads TGTGCCAGCAGCCAAACGACTAGCGGATTGTCCTACGAGCAGTACTTC.

The chain uses TRBV28 and TRBJ2-3, with 9 bases that match TRBD1. This CDR3 comprises 16 residues. Germline V gene data show CDR1 as MDHEN and CDR2 as SYDVKM. With 3 bases clipped from V and 2 bases from J, the junction kept 6 bases outside the gene matches. The CDR3 nucleotides are TGTGCCAGCAGTTTGGCGGGACAGGGCTACACAGATACGCAGTATTTT. Translation: CASSLAGQGYTDTQYF.

The rearrangement uses TRBV10-3 and TRBJ2-2; 11 bases map to TRBD2. V dropped 7 bases and J dropped 5; count of bases not matched to a gene: 12. The CDR3 runs to 17 residues. Germline CDR1 and CDR2: ENHRY and SYGVKD. CDR3 sequence: CAINRLAGPLVTGELFF. CDR3 in DNA: TGTGCCATCAATAGACTAGCGGGGCCACTGGTGACCGGGGAGCTGTTTTTT.

The chain recombines TRBV30 with TRBJ2-1, with TRBD2 matching over 16 bases. The CDR3 is 12 amino acids. J lost 14 bases, V lost 6 bases, and 4 bases had no gene match. Germline loops: CDR1 GTSNPN, CDR2 SVGIG (reference sequence). CDR3 in DNA: TGTGCCTGCCAGGGACTAGCGGGAGGGGAGTTCTTC. Protein: CACQGLAGGEFF.

The chain recombines TRBV6-6 with TRBJ1-1, with D unclear. The CDR3 sequence is 13 residues long. CDR1 and CDR2 from the germline V gene are MNHNY and SVGAGI (reference sequence). V was pared by 0 bases and J by 5 bases, with 7 bases between. CDR3 residues: CASSYSLATEAFF. The CDR3 DNA follows: TGTGCCAGCAGTTACTCGCTTGCGACTGAAGCTTTCTTT.

The chain uses TRBV7-2 and TRBJ1-1; no firm D call. V was clipped by 4 bases and J by 0 bases, with 12 bases between them. CDR3 size: 15 residues. Germline V gene sequence: CDR1 SGHTA, CDR2 FQGNSA. CDR3 protein: CASSYLYRLNTEAFF. As DNA, the CDR3 is TGTGCCAGCAGCTACCTATACAGATTGAACACTGAAGCTTTCTTT.

In its sample, this clone was seen once. The chain links TRBV7-2 to TRBJ1-2; 7 bases fit TRBD1. The CDR3 is 14 amino acids. Germline values: CDR1 SGHTA, CDR2 FQGNSA. The trim removed 5 bases at V and 3 bases at J, leaving 6 bases unmatched. The CDR3 bases are TGTGCCAGCAGCCCACAGGGGCGTGACTATGGCTACACCTTC. Translating gives CASSPQGRDYGYTF.

This chain uses TRBV28 with TRBJ1-2, with D uncertain. V gave up 8 bases and J gave up 3 bases, with 16 bases separating them. Germline V gives CDR1 MDHEN, CDR2 SYDVKM. There are 14 residues in the CDR3. CDR3 loop: CASRGTMRHYGYTF. The CDR3 DNA follows: TGTGCCAGCCGCGGAACCATGAGGCACTATGGCTACACCTTC.

V usage is TRBV27 and J usage is TRBJ2-2; 7 nucleotides match TRBD2. The length of the CDR3 is 15 residues. The ends lost 0 bases at V and 2 bases at J; junction bases unmatched: 0. CDR1 is MNHEY, CDR2 SMNVEV, per germline (reference sequence). In DNA form, the CDR3 reads TGTGCCAGCAGTTTATCAGCGGGAAACACCGGGGAGCTGTTTTTT. Translation: CASSLSAGNTGELFF.

This clone was observed once. This chain joins TRBV28 and TRBJ2-7, with D tentatively TRBD2 (6 bases). Germline V gives CDR1 MDHEN, CDR2 SYDVKM. V lost 5 bases and J lost 6, with 17 bases in between. The CDR3 totals 14 residues. Written as DNA, the CDR3 is TGTGCCAGCAGTGCGACTAGAGCATTGGTCGAGCAGTACTTC. This codes for CASSATRALVEQYF. The complete variable domain, with remaining parts taken from reference TRBV28 and TRBJ2-7, reads DVKVTQSSRYLVKRTGEKVFLECVQDMDHENMFWYRQDPGLGLRLIYFSYDVKMKEKGDIPEGYSVSREKKERFSLILESASTNQTSMYLCASSATRALVEQYFGPGTRLTVT.

This clone was detected ten times or more. The chain has TRBV29-1 and TRBJ2-7; TRBD2 aligns across 8 bases. The CDR3 is 13 residues long. Looked up from germline, CDR1 is SQVTM and CDR2 is ANQGSEA. After removal of 4 bases from V and 4 bases from J, the junction contained 6 bases not matched to a gene. DNA for the CDR3: TGCAGCGTTGGAGCGGGAGAGGGTTACGAGCAGTACTTC. Amino acids: CSVGAGEGYEQYF.

The V and J genes are TRBV18 and TRBJ2-3, with unresolved D. CDR3 size: 15 residues. Trimming removed 2 bases from V and 7 bases from J, with 16 bases in between. CDR1 and CDR2 (germline): KGHSH, LQKENI. The CDR3 nucleotides are TGTGCCAGCTCACCAAGCGACCCCCTGTCGCATACGCAGTATTTT. It codes for CASSPSDPLSHTQYF.

This clone was seen once. This sequence joins TRBV4-3 and TRBJ2-5; 10 nucleotides match TRBD2. TRBJ2-7 explains the end of the DNA better; the J call may be wrong. The CDR3 length is 14 residues. Germline CDR1 reads LGHNA; CDR2 reads YSLEER. CDR3 nucleotides: TGCGCCAGCAGCCCTGGACTAGCGGTATACGAGCAGTACTTC. It translates to CASSPGLAVYEQYF.